This is a list of T cell receptor beta chains from one sample in a study of control samples from healthy donors and cancer patients. The table came from immunoSEQ multiplex PCR; TCRdb's copy has only in-frame clones and leaves some out. The data hold 140,000 or so clones, with about 91% observed a single time. The sequenced sample was blood. The receptors were sampled from a man under 40 in good health. The CDR3 runs from the conserved cysteine through the conserved F or W. Each record gives: V gene, J gene, CDR3 protein.

TRBV6-1	TRBJ1-2	CASSVAPGQGSYGYTF
TRBV6-5	TRBJ2-6	CASSWDSSGANVLTF
TRBV27	TRBJ2-7	CASSPFGGGYEQYF
TRBV2	TRBJ1-1	CAGTLDRGNTEAFF
TRBV5-3	TRBJ1-3	CARSPVSGHGNTIYF
TRBV19	TRBJ1-2	CASHRGGSGYTF
TRBV29-1	TRBJ2-3	CSVPGTSNTQYF
TRBV2	TRBJ1-1	CASSEGPAGMNTEAFF
TRBV7-8	TRBJ2-3	CASSLVASGKTFPSTDTQYF
TRBV6-5	TRBJ1-4	CASSIQAGEKLFF
TRBV18	TRBJ1-6	CASSPKGQGGYSPLHF
TRBV9	TRBJ2-3	CASSVEAPADTQYF
TRBV7-8	TRBJ1-1	CASSFLPHTEAFF
TRBV28	TRBJ1-2	CASGTPGGRGYTF
TRBV7-9	TRBJ2-5	CASSSRPGGQETQYF
TRBV28	TRBJ1-5	CASRVPAGLGNQPQHF
TRBV6-5	TRBJ1-1	CASSYSGGNTEAFF
TRBV6-5	TRBJ1-5	CASGGGIGPQHF
TRBV6-6	TRBJ1-6	CASSYQTGRDSPLHF
TRBV5-8	TRBJ1-2	CASSLKEGAFYGYTF
TRBV28	TRBJ1-1	CASTWHNLGNTEAFF
TRBV28	TRBJ1-1	CAGRGGYTEAFF